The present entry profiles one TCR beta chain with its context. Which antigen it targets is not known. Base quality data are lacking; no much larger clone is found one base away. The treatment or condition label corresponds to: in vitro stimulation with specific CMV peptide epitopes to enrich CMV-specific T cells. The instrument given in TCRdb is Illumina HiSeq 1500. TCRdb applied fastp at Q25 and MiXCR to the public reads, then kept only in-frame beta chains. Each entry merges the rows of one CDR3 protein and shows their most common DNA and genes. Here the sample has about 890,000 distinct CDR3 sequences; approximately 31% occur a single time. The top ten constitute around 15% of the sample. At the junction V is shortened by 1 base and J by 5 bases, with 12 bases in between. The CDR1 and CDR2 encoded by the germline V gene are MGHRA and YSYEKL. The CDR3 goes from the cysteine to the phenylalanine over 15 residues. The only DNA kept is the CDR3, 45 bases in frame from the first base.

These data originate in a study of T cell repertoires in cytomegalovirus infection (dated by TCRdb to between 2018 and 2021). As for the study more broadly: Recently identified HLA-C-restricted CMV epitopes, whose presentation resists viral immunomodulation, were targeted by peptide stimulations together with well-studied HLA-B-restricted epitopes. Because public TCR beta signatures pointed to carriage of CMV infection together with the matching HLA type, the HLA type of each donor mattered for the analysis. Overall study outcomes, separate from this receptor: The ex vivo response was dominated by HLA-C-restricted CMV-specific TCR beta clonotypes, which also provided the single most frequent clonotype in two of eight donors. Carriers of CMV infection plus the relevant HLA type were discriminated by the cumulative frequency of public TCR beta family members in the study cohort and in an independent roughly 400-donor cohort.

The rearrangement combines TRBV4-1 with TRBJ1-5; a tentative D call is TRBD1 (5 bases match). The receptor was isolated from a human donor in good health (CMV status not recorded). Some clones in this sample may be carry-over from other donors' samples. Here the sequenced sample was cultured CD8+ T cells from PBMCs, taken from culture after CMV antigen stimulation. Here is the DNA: TGCGCCAGCAGCCAAGTTGGGGCAGCCGATCAGCCCCAGCATTTT. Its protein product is CASSQVGAADQPQHF.